A single T cell receptor beta chain is shown here with its context. Though nominally healthy at sampling, donors likely had unrecorded immune exposures. Germline CDR1 reads SQVTM; CDR2 reads ANQGSEA. Trimming pared 6 bases from V and 7 bases from J, leaving 12 bases between. CDR3 size: 11 residues. The data derive from a study of cytomegalovirus exposure and HLA in healthy donors. Across the study: Early on, a data release was issued that held 65 million to 100 million unique TCRs from HLA-typed donors.

Primers: 60 Vbeta forward and 13 Jbeta reverse. Generated by immunoSEQ multiplex PCR, the TCRdb table keeps only in-frame clones and is missing some. The data hold around 140,000 clones, with approximately 80% observed a single time. The chain joins TRBV29-1 to TRBJ1-1; D gene ambiguous. The receptor comes from a woman aged 40 to 50 in good health and CMV-seropositive. Sequencing was carried out using PBMCs. As DNA, the CDR3 is TGCAGCGTATGGTTAGGACTTGAAGCTTTCTTT. Translating gives CSVWLGLEAFF.